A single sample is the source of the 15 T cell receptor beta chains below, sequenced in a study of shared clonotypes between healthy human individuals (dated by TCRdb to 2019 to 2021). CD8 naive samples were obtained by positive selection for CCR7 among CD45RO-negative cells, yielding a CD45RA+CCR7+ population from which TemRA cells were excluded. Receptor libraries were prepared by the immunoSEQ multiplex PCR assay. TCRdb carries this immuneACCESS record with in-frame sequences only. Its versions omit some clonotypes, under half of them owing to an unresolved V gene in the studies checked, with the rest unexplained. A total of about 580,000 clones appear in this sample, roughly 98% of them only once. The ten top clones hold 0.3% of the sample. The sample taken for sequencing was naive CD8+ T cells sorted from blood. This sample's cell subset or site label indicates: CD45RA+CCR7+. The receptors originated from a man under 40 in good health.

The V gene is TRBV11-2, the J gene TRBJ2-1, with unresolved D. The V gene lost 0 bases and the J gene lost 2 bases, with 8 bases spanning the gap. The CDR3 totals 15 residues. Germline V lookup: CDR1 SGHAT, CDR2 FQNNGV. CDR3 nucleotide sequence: TGTGCCAGCAGCTTAGAGGCAAACACCTACAATGAGCAGTTCTTC. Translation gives CASSLEANTYNEQFF.

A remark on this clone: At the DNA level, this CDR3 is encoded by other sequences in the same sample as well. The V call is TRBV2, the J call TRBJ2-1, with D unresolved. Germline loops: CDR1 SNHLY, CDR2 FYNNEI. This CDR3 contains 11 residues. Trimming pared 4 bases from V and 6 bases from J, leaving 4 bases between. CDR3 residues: CASSGSNEQFF. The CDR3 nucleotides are TGTGCCAGCAGTGGGAGCAATGAGCAGTTCTTC.

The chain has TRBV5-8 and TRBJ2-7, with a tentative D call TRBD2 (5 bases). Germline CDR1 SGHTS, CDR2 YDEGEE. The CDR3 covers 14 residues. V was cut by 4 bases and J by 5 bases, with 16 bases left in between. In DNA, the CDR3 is TGTGCCAGCAGCCCCTCGGGGTGGGCCCACGAGCAGTACTTC. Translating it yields CASSPSGWAHEQYF. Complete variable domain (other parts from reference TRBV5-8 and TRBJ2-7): EAGVTQSPTHLIKTRGQQATLRCSPISGHTSVYWYQQALGLGLQFLLWYDEGEERNRGNFPPRFSGRQFPNYSSELNVNALELEDSALYLCASSPSGWAHEQYFGPGTRLTVT.

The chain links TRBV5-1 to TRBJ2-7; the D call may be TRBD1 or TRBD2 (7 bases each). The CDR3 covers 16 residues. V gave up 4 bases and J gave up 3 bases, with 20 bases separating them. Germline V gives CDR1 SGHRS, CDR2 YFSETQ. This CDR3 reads CASSGTESGTNYEQYF. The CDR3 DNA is TGCGCCAGCAGCGGGACAGAGAGCGGGACCAACTACGAGCAGTACTTC.

The CDR3 nucleotides are TGTGCCAGCTCCGGGCCAGGGAATACTGAAGCTTTCTTT. It codes for CASSGPGNTEAFF. The V call is TRBV2, the J call TRBJ1-1; TRBD1 might be the D (5 bases). Germline V gene data show CDR1 as SNHLY and CDR2 as FYNNEI. This CDR3 has 13 residues. Trimming took 8 bases from V and 5 from J, leaving 15 bases between them.

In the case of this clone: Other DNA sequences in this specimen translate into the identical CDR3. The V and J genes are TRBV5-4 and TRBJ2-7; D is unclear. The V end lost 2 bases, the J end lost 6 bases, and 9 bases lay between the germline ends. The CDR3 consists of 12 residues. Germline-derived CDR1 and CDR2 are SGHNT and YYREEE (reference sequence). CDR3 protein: CASSLASGEQYF. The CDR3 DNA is TGTGCCAGCAGCTTAGCCTCGGGCGAGCAGTACTTC.

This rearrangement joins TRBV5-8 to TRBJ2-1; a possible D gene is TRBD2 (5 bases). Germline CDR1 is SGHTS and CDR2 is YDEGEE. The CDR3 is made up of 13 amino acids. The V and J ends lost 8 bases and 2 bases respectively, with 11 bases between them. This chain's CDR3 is CASHGGPYNEQFF. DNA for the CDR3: TGTGCCAGTCATGGAGGCCCCTACAATGAGCAGTTCTTC.

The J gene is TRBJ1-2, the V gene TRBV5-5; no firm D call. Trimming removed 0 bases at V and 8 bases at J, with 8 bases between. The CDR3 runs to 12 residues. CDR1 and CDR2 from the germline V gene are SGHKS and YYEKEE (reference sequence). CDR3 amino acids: CASSLGPDGYTF. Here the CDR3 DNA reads TGTGCCAGCAGCTTGGGTCCAGACGGCTACACCTTC.

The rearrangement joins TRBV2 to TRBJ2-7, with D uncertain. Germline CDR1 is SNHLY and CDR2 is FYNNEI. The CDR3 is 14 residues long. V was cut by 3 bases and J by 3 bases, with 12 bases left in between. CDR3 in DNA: TGTGCCAGCAGTGACGTTAATATCGGCTACGAGCAGTACTTC. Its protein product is CASSDVNIGYEQYF.

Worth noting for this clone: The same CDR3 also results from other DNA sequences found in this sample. The CDR3: CASSLMGTDTQYF. In DNA, the CDR3 is TGTGCCAGCAGTTTGATGGGAACAGATACGCAGTATTTT. V is TRBV28 and J is TRBJ2-3; D ambiguous. Trimming took off 3 bases at V and 3 bases at J, with 7 bases between the two ends. The CDR3 consists of 13 residues. Germline V lookup: CDR1 MDHEN, CDR2 SYDVKM.

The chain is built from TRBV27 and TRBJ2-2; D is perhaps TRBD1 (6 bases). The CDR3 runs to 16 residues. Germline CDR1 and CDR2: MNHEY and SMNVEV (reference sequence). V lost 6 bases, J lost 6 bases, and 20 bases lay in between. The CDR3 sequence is CASSRGPTIFAGELFF. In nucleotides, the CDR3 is TGTGCCAGCAGCAGGGGACCAACGATTTTCGCCGGGGAGCTGTTTTTT.

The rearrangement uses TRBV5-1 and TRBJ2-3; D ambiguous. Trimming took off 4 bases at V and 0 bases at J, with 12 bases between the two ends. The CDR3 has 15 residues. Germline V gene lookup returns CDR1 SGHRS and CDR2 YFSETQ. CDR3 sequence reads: CASSPMAGSTDTQYF. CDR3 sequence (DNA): TGCGCCAGCAGCCCGATGGCCGGGAGCACAGATACGCAGTATTTT.

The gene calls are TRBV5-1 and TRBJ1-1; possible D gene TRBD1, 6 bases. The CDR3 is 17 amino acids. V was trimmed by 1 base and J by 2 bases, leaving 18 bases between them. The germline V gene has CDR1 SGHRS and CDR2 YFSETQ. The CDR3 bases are TGCGCCAGCAGCTTGAAGACGCCTCCGGACAGAAACACTGAAGCTTTCTTT. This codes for CASSLKTPPDRNTEAFF.

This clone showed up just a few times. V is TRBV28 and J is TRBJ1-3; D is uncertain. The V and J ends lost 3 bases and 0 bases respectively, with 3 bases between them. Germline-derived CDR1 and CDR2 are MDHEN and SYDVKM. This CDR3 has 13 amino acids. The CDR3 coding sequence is TGTGCCAGCAGTTTGGACTCTGGAAACACCATATATTTT. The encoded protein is CASSLDSGNTIYF.

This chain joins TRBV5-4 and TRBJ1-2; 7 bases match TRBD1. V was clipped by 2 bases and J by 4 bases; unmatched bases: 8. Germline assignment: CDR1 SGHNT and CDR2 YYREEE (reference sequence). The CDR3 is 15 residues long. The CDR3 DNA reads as TGTGCCAGCAGCTTCCAGGGGGAGGGTTCCTATGGCTACACCTTC. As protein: CASSFQGEGSYGYTF.